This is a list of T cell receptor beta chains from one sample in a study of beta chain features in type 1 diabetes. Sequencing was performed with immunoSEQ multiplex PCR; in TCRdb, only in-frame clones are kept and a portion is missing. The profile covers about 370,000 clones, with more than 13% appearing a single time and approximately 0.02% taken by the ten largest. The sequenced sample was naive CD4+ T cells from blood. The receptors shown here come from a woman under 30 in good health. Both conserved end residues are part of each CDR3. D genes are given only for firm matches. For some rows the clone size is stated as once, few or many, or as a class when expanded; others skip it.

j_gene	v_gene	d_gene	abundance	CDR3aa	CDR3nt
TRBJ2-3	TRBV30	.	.	CAWSVYLLSTDTQYF	TGTGCCTGGAGTGTTTATCTACTCAGCACAGATACGCAGTATTTT
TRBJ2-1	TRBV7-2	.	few	CASSRGGPRREQFF	TGTGCCAGCAGCCGGGGAGGCCCCCGCAGGGAGCAGTTCTTC
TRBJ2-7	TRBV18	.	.	CASSPRRPGYEQYF	TGTGCCAGCTCACCACGGCGGCCGGGGTACGAGCAGTACTTC
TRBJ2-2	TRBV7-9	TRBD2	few	CASSPRGVMTGELFF	TGTGCCAGCAGTCCGCGGGGGGTTATGACCGGGGAGCTGTTTTTT
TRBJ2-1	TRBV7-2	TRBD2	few	CASSARTSRVSGEQFF	TGTGCCAGCAGCGCCCGGACTAGCAGGGTTAGTGGTGAGCAGTTCTTC
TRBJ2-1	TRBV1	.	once	CTSSQGGTSGTNNEQFF	TGCACCAGCAGCCAAGGTGGGACTAGCGGGACCAACAATGAGCAGTTCTTC
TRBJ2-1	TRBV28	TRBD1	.	CASSFWDRGIGEQFF	TGTGCCAGCAGTTTCTGGGACAGGGGAATAGGCGAGCAGTTCTTC
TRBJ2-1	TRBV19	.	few	CASRGGAGAASYNEQFF	TGTGCCAGCAGAGGGGGGGCGGGGGCTGCCTCCTACAATGAGCAGTTCTTC
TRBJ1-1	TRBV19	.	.	CASSTTRVAFF	TGTGCCAGTAGTACAACCCGCGTAGCTTTCTTT
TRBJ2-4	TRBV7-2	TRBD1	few	CASSFPGTGGKRDIQYF	TGTGCCAGCAGCTTCCCCGGGACAGGGGGCAAAAGGGACATTCAGTACTTC
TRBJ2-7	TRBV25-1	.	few	CASSDFSSYEQYF	TGTGCCAGCAGTGATTTTAGCTCCTACGAGCAGTACTTC
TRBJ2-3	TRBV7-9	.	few	CASGDRGVGGTDTQYF	TGTGCCAGCGGAGACCGAGGAGTGGGGGGTACAGATACGCAGTATTTT
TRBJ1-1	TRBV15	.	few	CATSRDKPSDGAFF	TGTGCCACCAGCAGAGATAAGCCGAGCGACGGAGCTTTCTTT
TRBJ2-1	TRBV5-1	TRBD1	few	CASSLGHRGLNNEQFF	TGCGCCAGCAGCTTAGGGCACAGGGGGCTGAACAATGAGCAGTTCTTC
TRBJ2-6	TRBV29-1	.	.	CSEILSGANVLTF	TGCAGCGAAATCCTCTCTGGGGCCAACGTCCTGACTTTC
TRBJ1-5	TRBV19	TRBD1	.	CASSPTRDRGQPQHF	TGTGCCAGTAGTCCCACCCGGGACAGGGGCCAGCCCCAGCATTTT
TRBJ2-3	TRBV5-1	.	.	CASSSGRTSTDTQYF	TGCGCCAGCAGCTCTGGACGGACATCCACAGATACGCAGTATTTT
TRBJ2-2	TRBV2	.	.	CASSERGADGTGELFF	TGTGCCAGCAGTGAACGGGGGGCAGATGGGACCGGGGAGCTGTTTTTT
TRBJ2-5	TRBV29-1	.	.	CSVWRTVQETQYF	TGCAGCGTTTGGCGGACAGTCCAAGAGACCCAGTACTTC
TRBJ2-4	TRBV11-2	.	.	CASSSTLAGAKNIQYF	TGTGCCAGCAGCTCGACCCTGGCAGGAGCCAAAAACATTCAGTACTTC
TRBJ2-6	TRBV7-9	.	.	CASSLGAGPRGANVLTF	TGTGCCAGCAGCTTAGGTGCAGGGCCTCGGGGGGCCAACGTCCTGACTTTC
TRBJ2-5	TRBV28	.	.	CASSLRTGNGDF	TGTGCCAGCAGTTTACGAACTGGAAACGGGGACTTC
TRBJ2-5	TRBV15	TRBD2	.	CATSRDRGGETQYF	TGTGCCACCAGCAGAGATCGGGGGGGAGAGACCCAGTACTTC
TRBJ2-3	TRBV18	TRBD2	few	CASSPRTSGNGDTQYF	TGTGCCAGCTCACCACGGACTAGCGGGAATGGAGATACGCAGTATTTT
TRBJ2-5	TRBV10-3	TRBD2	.	CAISPRNGRGETQYF	TGTGCCATCAGTCCTCGGAACGGGAGGGGGGAGACCCAGTACTTC
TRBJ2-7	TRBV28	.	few	CASAGFEGVYEQYF	TGTGCCAGCGCCGGGTTCGAGGGAGTCTACGAGCAGTACTTC
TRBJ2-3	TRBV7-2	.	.	CASSLVVSLITDTQYF	TGTGCCAGCAGCTTAGTAGTGTCGCTTATCACAGATACGCAGTATTTT
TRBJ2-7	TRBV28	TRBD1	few	CASTPGGTGSSYEQYF	TGTGCCAGCACCCCAGGGGGAACGGGATCCTCCTACGAGCAGTACTTC
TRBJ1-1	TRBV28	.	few	CASSSVYEAFF	TGTGCCAGCAGCTCGGTCTATGAAGCTTTCTTT
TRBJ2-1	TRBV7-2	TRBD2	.	CASTRLAGWNEQFF	TGTGCCAGCACCAGACTAGCGGGGTGGAATGAGCAGTTCTTC
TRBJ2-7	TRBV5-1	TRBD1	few	CASSPHQGAPYEQYF	TGCGCCAGCAGCCCTCATCAGGGGGCCCCCTACGAGCAGTACTTC
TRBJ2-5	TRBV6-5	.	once	CASRDSKKETQYF	TGTGCCAGCAGAGACAGTAAGAAAGAGACCCAGTACTTC
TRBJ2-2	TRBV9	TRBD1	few	CASSVGTVNTGELFF	TGTGCCAGCAGCGTTGGGACAGTTAACACCGGGGAGCTGTTTTTT
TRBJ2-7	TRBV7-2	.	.	CASSLVMTGPTYEQYF	TGTGCCAGCAGCTTAGTTATGACAGGTCCAACCTACGAGCAGTACTTC
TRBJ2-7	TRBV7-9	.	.	CASSREYEQYF	TGTGCCAGCAGCCGGGAGTACGAGCAGTACTTC
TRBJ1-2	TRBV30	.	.	CAWREPGGGGYTF	TGTGCCTGGAGAGAGCCGGGAGGCGGCGGCTACACCTTC
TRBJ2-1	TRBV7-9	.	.	CASGQQSSYNEQFF	TGTGCCAGCGGTCAACAGAGCTCCTACAATGAGCAGTTCTTC
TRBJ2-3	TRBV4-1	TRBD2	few	CASSPRLAGVDTQYF	TGCGCCAGCAGCCCGCGACTAGCCGGGGTGGATACGCAGTATTTT
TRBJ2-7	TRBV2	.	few	CASTQEAPTSYEQYF	TGTGCCAGCACCCAGGAAGCACCAACTTCCTACGAGCAGTACTTC
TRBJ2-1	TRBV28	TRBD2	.	CAISAWAGGSYNEQFF	TGTGCCATATCCGCCTGGGCGGGAGGGTCTTACAATGAGCAGTTCTTC
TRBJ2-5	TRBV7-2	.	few	CASSLVSVTQETQYF	TGTGCCAGCAGCTTAGTTTCGGTCACCCAAGAGACCCAGTACTTC
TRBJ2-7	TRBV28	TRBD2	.	CASSELADSYEQYF	TGTGCCAGCAGTGAACTAGCGGATTCCTACGAGCAGTACTTC
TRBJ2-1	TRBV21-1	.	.	CASSRAGKGHEQFF	TGTGCCAGCAGCAGGGCAGGGAAAGGCCATGAGCAGTTCTTC
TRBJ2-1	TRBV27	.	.	CASSSFQISGPYNEQFF	TGTGCCAGCAGTTCATTTCAAATCAGCGGGCCATACAATGAGCAGTTCTTC
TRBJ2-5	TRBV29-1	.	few	CSDVSGGETQYF	TGCAGCGACGTATCGGGTGGGGAGACCCAGTACTTC
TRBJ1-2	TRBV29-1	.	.	CSAGISYGYTF	TGCAGCGCGGGGATCTCCTATGGCTACACCTTC
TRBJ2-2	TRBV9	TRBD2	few	CASSSGLEAGELFF	TGTGCCAGCAGCTCGGGACTAGAGGCCGGGGAGCTGTTTTTT
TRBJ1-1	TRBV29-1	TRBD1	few	CSVAAAGGTEAFF	TGCAGCGTTGCTGCCGCAGGGGGAACTGAAGCTTTCTTT
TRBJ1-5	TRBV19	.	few	CASKGTISGNQPQHF	TGTGCCAGTAAGGGGACAATTTCGGGCAATCAGCCCCAGCATTTT
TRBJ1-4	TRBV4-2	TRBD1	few	CASSLGTGREKLFF	TGTGCCAGCAGCCTGGGGACAGGGCGCGAAAAACTGTTTTTT
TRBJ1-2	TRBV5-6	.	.	CASSLESSRYGYTF	TGTGCCAGCAGCTTGGAGTCGTCGAGATATGGCTACACCTTC
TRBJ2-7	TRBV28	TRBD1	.	CASRQGTNEQYF	TGTGCCAGCCGACAGGGTACCAACGAGCAGTACTTC
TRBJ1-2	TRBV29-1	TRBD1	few	CSVVRGTGHYGYTF	TGCAGCGTTGTCAGAGGGACAGGGCACTATGGCTACACCTTC
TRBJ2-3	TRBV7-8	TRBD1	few	CASSPLRLGGYSTDTQYF	TGTGCCAGCAGCCCCCTCCGTCTAGGGGGCTATAGCACAGATACGCAGTATTTT
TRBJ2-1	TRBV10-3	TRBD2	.	CAPLGLANEQFF	TGTGCCCCCCTAGGACTAGCTAATGAGCAGTTCTTC
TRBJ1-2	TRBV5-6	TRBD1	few	CASSWGQGYYGYTF	TGTGCCAGCAGCTGGGGACAGGGCTACTATGGCTACACCTTC
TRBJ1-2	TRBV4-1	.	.	CASSQVAQGNYGYTF	TGCGCCAGCAGCCAAGTGGCCCAGGGGAACTATGGCTACACCTTC
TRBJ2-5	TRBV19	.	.	CASSPHEETQYF	TGTGCCAGTAGCCCCCATGAGGAGACCCAGTACTTC